This TCR beta chain was recovered during a study of blood T cell repertoires in COVID-19. This CDR3 spans 13 amino acids. V dropped 4 bases and J dropped 2 bases, with 8 bases sitting between them. CDR1 is SGHAT, CDR2 FQNNGV, per germline. Study processing details: By means of reference gene primer amplification, nucleated cell counts were estimated. Produced via immunoSEQ multiplex PCR; TCRdb's table is partial and in-frame only. That table supplies the V and J calls and clone size; D and trimming were determined from the DNA. The sample has 470,000 or so clones, roughly 91% seen once. The clonotype comes from a woman aged 25 to 39 with acute or convalescent COVID-19. Sequenced sample: peripheral blood. This chain connects TRBV11-2 to TRBJ2-5, with a tentative D call TRBD2 (6 bases). This chain's CDR3 is CASSWGLQETQYF. In DNA, the CDR3 is TGTGCCAGCAGCTGGGGACTTCAAGAGACCCAGTACTTC.